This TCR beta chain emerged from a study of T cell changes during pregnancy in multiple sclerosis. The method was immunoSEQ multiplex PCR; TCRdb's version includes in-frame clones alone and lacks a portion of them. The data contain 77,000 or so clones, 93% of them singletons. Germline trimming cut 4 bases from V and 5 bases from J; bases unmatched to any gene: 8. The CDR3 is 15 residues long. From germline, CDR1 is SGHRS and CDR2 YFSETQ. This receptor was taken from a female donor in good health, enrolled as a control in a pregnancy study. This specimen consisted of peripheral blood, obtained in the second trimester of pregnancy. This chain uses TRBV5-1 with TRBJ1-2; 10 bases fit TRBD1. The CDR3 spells CASSRGTGERYGYTF. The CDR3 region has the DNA TGCGCCAGCAGCCGAGGGACAGGGGAGAGGTATGGCTACACCTTC.